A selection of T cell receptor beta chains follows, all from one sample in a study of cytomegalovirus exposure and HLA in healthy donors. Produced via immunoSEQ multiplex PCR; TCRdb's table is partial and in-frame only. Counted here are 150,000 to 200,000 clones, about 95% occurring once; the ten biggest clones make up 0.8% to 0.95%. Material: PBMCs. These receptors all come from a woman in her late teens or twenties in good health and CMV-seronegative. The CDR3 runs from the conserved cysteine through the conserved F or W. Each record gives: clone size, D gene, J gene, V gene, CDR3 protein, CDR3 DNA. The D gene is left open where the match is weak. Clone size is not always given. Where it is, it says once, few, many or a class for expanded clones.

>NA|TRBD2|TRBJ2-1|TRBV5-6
CASSLFSLAGGKREQFF
TGTGCCAGCAGCTTGTTTTCACTAGCGGGGGGGAAGCGTGAGCAGTTCTTC
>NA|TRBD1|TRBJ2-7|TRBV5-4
CASSFETGATYEQYF
TGTGCCAGCAGCTTCGAGACAGGGGCGACCTACGAGCAGTACTTC
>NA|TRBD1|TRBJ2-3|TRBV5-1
CASGQGDLDTQYF
TGCGCCAGTGGACAGGGAGATTTAGATACGCAGTATTTT
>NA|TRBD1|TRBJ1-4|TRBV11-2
CASRRGQGGEKLFF
TGTGCCAGCAGAAGAGGACAGGGAGGTGAAAAACTGTTTTTT
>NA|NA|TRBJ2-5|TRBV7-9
CASKRLQGGAMETQYF
TGTGCCAGCAAACGTCTCCAAGGGGGGGCCATGGAGACCCAGTACTTC
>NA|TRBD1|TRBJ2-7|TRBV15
CATSRAGQGYEQYF
TGTGCCACCAGCAGAGCTGGACAGGGCTACGAGCAGTACTTC
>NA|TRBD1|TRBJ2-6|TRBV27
CASSNRGRGANVLTF
TGTGCCAGCAGCAACAGGGGGCGAGGGGCCAACGTCCTGACTTTC
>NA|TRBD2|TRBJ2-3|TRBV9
CASSAPWVASGVFTDTQYF
TGTGCCAGCAGCGCCCCTTGGGTGGCTAGCGGGGTGTTCACAGATACGCAGTATTTT
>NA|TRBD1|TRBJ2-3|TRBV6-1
CASRDRATDTQYF
TGTGCCAGCAGGGACAGGGCCACAGATACGCAGTATTTT
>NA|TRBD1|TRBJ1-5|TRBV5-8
CASSSPGQEFVRSNQPQHF
TGTGCCAGCAGCTCGCCGGGACAGGAGTTTGTACGGAGCAATCAGCCCCAGCATTTT
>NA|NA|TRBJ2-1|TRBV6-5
CASSSQGYEQFF
TGTGCCAGCAGTTCACAGGGTTATGAGCAGTTCTTC
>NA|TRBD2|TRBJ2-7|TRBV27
CATARTSGTYEQYF
TGTGCCACAGCTCGGACTAGCGGAACCTACGAGCAGTACTTC
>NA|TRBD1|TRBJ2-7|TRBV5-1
CASSHTGDYEQYF
TGCGCCAGCAGCCATACAGGGGACTACGAGCAGTACTTC
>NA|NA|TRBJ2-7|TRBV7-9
CASSPGQSYEQYF
TGTGCCAGCAGCCCCGGACAGTCCTACGAGCAGTACTTC
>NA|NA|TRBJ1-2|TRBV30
CAWKIQGGGGYTF
TGTGCCTGGAAGATCCAGGGAGGAGGTGGCTACACCTTC
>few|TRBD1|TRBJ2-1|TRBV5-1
CASSSMSGQSYNEQFF
TGCGCCAGCAGCTCCATGTCGGGACAGAGCTACAATGAGCAGTTCTTC
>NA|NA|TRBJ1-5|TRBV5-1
CASSIDSSNQPQHF
TGCGCCAGCAGCATTGACAGTAGCAATCAGCCCCAGCATTTT
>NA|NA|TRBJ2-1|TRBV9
CASSPGLQGSGEQFF
TGTGCCAGCAGCCCAGGGTTGCAGGGTAGCGGTGAGCAGTTCTTC
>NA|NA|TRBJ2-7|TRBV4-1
CASSQFVQGKAWVSEQYF
TGCGCCAGCAGCCAATTTGTTCAGGGTAAGGCCTGGGTCTCCGAGCAGTACTTC
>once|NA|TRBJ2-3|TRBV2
CASRKVITSTDTQYF
TGTGCCAGCAGGAAAGTGATAACTAGCACAGATACGCAGTATTTT
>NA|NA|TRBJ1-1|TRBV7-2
CASSPSAGSNTEAFF
TGTGCCAGCAGTCCCTCGGCAGGGTCGAACACTGAAGCTTTCTTT
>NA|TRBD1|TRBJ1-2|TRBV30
CAWSRQGEGYGYTF
TGTGCCTGGAGTCGACAGGGGGAGGGTTATGGCTACACCTTC
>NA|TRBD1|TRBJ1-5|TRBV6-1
CASSKQGTPLQPQHF
TGTGCCAGCAGTAAACAGGGGACACCCCTTCAGCCCCAGCATTTT
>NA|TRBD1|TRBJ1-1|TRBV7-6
CASSQKGAGNTEAFF
TGTGCCAGCAGCCAGAAGGGGGCGGGGAACACTGAAGCTTTCTTT
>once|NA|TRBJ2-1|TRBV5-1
CASSFNSLQANEQFF
TGCGCCAGCAGCTTTAATAGTTTACAGGCTAATGAGCAGTTCTTC
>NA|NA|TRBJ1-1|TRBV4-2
CASSLETGTGNTEAFF
TGTGCCAGCAGCCTCGAAACAGGGACGGGGAACACTGAAGCTTTCTTT
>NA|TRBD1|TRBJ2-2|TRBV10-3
CAISLGQGNTGELFF
TGTGCCATCAGCTTGGGACAGGGTAACACCGGGGAGCTGTTTTTT
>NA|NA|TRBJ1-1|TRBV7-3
CASSSGHGAEAFF
TGTGCCAGCAGCTCGGGCCACGGGGCTGAAGCTTTCTTT
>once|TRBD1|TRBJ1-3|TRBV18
CASSAGTAGNTIYF
TGTGCCAGCTCAGCCGGGACAGCTGGAAACACCATATATTTT
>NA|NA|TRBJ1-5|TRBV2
CASSERGQPQHF
TGTGCCAGCAGTGAGCGGGGTCAGCCCCAGCATTTT
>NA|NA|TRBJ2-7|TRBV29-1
CSARGVSYEQYF
TGCAGCGCCCGCGGGGTGTCCTACGAGCAGTACTTC
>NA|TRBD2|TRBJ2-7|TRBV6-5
CASSRTSGYEQYF
TGTGCCAGCAGTCGGACTAGCGGGTACGAGCAGTACTTC
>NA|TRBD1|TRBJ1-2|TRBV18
CASSRSGTAIFLGGYTF
TGTGCCAGCTCACGTTCCGGGACAGCCATCTTTTTGGGTGGCTACACCTTC
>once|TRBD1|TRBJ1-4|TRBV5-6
CASSQTGVDEKLFF
TGTGCCAGCAGCCAGACAGGGGTAGATGAAAAACTGTTTTTT
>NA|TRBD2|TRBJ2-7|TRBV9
CASSVAGGGEQYF
TGTGCCAGCAGCGTAGCGGGGGGTGGCGAGCAGTACTTC
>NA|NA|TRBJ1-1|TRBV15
CATSREARGVTEAFF
TGTGCCACCAGCAGAGAAGCCCGCGGGGTGACTGAAGCTTTCTTT
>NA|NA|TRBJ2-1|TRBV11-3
CASSLSSSSYNEQFF
TGTGCCAGCAGCTTATCTAGCAGCTCCTACAATGAGCAGTTCTTC
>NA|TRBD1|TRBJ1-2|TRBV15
CATSRDRVRYGYTF
TGTGCCACCAGCAGGGACAGGGTGAGGTATGGCTACACCTTC
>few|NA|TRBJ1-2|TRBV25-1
CASSSLNYGYTF
TGTGCCAGCAGTAGCCTTAACTATGGCTACACCTTC
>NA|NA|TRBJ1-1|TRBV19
CARLPGGPTEAFF
TGTGCCAGGCTACCCGGGGGTCCCACTGAAGCTTTCTTT
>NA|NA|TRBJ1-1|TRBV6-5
CASSSPRGMNTEAFF
TGTGCCAGCAGTTCCCCTAGGGGGATGAACACTGAAGCTTTCTTT
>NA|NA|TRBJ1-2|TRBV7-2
CASSPRQANYGYTF
TGTGCCAGCAGCCCAAGACAGGCTAACTATGGCTACACCTTC
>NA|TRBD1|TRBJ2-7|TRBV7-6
CASSLAGQGYEQYF
TGTGCCAGCAGCTTAGCGGGACAGGGATACGAGCAGTACTTC
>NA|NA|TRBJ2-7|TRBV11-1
CASSKISEQYF
TGTGCCAGCAGTAAGATCAGCGAGCAGTACTTC
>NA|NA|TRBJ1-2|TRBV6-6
CASNSPLTGWGYTF
TGTGCCAGCAACTCCCCCCTGACAGGCTGGGGCTACACCTTC
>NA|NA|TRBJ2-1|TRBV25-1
CASSDSLEQFF
TGTGCCAGCAGTGATTCCCTTGAGCAGTTCTTC
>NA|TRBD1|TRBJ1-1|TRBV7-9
CASNSRSDRGQPAFF
TGTGCCAGCAACTCCCGTTCGGACAGGGGCCAGCCAGCTTTCTTT
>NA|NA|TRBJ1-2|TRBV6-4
CASSDSRDKRFYGYTF
TGTGCCAGCAGTGACTCCCGGGACAAGCGGTTCTATGGCTACACCTTC